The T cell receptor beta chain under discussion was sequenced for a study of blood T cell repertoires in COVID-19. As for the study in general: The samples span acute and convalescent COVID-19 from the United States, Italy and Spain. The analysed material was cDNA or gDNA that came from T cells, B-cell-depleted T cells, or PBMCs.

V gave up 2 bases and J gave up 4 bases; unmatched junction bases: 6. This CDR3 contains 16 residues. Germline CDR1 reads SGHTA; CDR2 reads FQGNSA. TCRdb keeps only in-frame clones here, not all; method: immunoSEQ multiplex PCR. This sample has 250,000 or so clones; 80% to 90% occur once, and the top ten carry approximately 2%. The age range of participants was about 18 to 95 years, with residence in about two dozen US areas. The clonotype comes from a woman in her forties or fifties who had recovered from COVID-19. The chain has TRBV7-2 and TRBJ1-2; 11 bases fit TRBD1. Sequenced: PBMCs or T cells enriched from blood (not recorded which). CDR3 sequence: CASSLSGTGGGYGYTF. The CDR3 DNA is TGTGCCAGCAGCTTATCTGGGACAGGGGGGGGCTATGGCTACACCTTC.